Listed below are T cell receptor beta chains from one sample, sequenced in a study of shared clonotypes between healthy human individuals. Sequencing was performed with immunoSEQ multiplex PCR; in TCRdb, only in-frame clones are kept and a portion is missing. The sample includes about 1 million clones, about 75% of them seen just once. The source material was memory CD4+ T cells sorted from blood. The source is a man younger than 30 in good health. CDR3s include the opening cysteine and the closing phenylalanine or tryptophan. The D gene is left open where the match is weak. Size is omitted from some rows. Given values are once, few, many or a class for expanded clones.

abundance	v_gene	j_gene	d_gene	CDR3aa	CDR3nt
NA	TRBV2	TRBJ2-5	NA	CASSALLQETQYF	TGTGCCAGCAGTGCTTTACTCCAAGAGACCCAGTACTTC
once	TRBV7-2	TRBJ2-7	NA	CASSTDIPPYEQYF	TGTGCCAGCAGTACCGACATCCCCCCCTACGAGCAGTACTTC
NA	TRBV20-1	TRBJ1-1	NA	CSARADRAFF	TGCAGTGCTAGAGCAGACAGGGCTTTCTTT
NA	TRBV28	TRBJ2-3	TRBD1	CASREGGRDKQYF	TGTGCCAGCAGGGAAGGGGGCCGGGATAAGCAGTATTTT
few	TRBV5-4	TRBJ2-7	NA	CASSLDRHYEQYF	TGTGCCAGCAGCTTGGACCGCCACTACGAGCAGTACTTC
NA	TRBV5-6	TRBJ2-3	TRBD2	CASLRRGRATDTQYF	TGTGCCAGCCTAAGGCGCGGGAGGGCCACAGATACGCAGTATTTT
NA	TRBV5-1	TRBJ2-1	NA	CASSLMTVTVNEQFF	TGCGCCAGCAGCTTGATGACAGTGACGGTTAATGAGCAGTTCTTC
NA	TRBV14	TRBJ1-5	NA	CASSRAGGNQPQHF	TGTGCCAGCAGTCGCGCGGGGGGCAATCAGCCCCAGCATTTT
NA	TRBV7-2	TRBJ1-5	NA	CASSFYREQPQHF	TGTGCCAGCAGCTTTTACAGGGAACAGCCCCAGCATTTT
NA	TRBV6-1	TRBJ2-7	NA	CASSFPGEQYF	TGTGCCAGCAGTTTCCCGGGCGAGCAGTACTTC
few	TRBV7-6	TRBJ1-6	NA	CASSPGVNSPLHF	TGTGCCAGCAGCCCGGGGGTTAATTCACCCCTCCACTTT
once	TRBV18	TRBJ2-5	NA	CASSPRGQETQYF	TGTGCCAGCTCACCACGGGGGCAAGAGACCCAGTACTTC
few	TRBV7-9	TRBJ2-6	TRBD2	CASTVAGTRPSGANVLTF	TGTGCCAGCACCGTAGCCGGGACTAGGCCCTCTGGGGCCAACGTCCTGACTTTC
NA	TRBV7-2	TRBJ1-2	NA	CASILGMGPYGYTF	TGTGCCAGCATCCTCGGGATGGGGCCCTATGGCTACACCTTC